This T cell receptor beta chain was documented in a study of T-cell reconstitution after alpha-beta-depleted transplantation in children. Researchers prepared the TCRbeta library using unique molecular identifiers, the study reports. TCRdb re-derived calls from the PCR reads in MiXCR, one entry per CDR3 protein. The table includes hundreds of thousands of distinct CDR3 sequences, less than 15% detected once. This clonotype was picked up a small number of times. This TCR came from a girl aged 2 to 9 with congenital amegakaryocytic thrombocytopenia, due to receive a stem cell transplant. The source was PBMCs, collected before TCRalphabeta/CD19-depleted stem cell transplant.

In nucleotides, the CDR3 is TGCGCCAGCAGCTTGGCCGTCAAAACTGGGGAGACCCAGTACTTC. Translation: CASSLAVKTGETQYF. J is TRBJ2-5 and V is TRBV5-1; no clear D. CDR1 and CDR2 from the germline V gene are SGHRS and YFSETQ. The CDR3 is 15 amino acids. Trimming removed 0 bases at V and 5 bases at J, with 14 bases between.